The 24 T cell receptor beta chains below all came from one sample that was sequenced in a study of identical twins. TCRdb reprocessed the 5' RACE reads with MiXCR, giving one entry per CDR3 protein. This table has about 700,000 distinct CDR3 sequences, roughly 8% appearing once. The same sample was also studied in work on yellow fever vaccine responses in identical twins.

Specimen: PBMCs. The receptor source for this set is a woman under 30 in good health.

This clonotype was seen only a few times. J is TRBJ2-3 and V is TRBV12-3 or TRBV12-4; D is uncertain. V dropped 6 bases and J dropped 15 bases, with 22 bases sitting between them. The CDR3 runs to 13 residues. The CDR3 here is CASSPPVPAGTYF. In DNA, the CDR3 is TGTGCCAGCAGCCCCCCGGTCCCAGCAGGAACCTATTTT.

Ten or more counts support this clonotype. The rearrangement uses TRBV28 and TRBJ2-1; 9 nucleotides agree with TRBD1. Germline lookup yields CDR1 MDHEN and CDR2 SYDVKM. J was trimmed by 7 bases and V by 4 bases; bases with no gene match: 8. The CDR3 sequence is 15 residues long. CDR3 in amino acids: CASSSHRDRVNEQFF. Written as DNA, the CDR3 is TGTGCCAGCAGTTCCCACCGGGACAGGGTAAATGAGCAGTTCTTC.

This clonotype turned up a few times. The chain recombines TRBV6-1 with TRBJ2-1; 10 nucleotides match TRBD2. Germline CDR1 reads MNHNS; CDR2 reads SASEGT. The CDR3 sequence is 16 residues long. J was trimmed by 5 bases and V by 9 bases; bases with no gene match: 13. This chain's CDR3 is CASLFAAGGPNNEQFF. CDR3 DNA: TGTGCCAGTCTCTTTGCAGCGGGAGGGCCCAACAATGAGCAGTTCTTC.

The CDR3 nucleotides are TGTGCCAGCAGTCGGACTAGCGGGGAAGAGACCCAGTACTTC. Encoded protein: CASSRTSGEETQYF. J is TRBJ2-5 and V is TRBV12-3 or TRBV12-4, with TRBD2 matching 12 bases. This CDR3 spans 14 amino acids. J lost 3 bases, V lost 5 bases, and 1 base had no gene match.

This clonotype was detected a few times. The J gene is TRBJ2-2, the V gene TRBV4-3; D is unresolved. The length of the CDR3 is 12 residues. Trimming left V 0 bases short and J 8 bases short, with 4 bases between. Germline CDR1 reads LGHNA; CDR2 reads YSLEER. The CDR3 protein is CASSQDWGELFF. The CDR3 DNA sequence: TGCGCCAGCAGCCAAGACTGGGGGGAGCTGTTTTTT.

This clonotype came up a few times. The chain recombines TRBV10-1 with TRBJ2-2; perhaps TRBD2 as D (5 bases). CDR3 length: 14 residues. Per the germline V gene, CDR1 is WNHNN and CDR2 is SYGVQD (reference sequence). With 6 bases removed from V and 5 bases from J, the gap between germline ends came to 13 bases. CDR3 sequence: CASRERVGTGELFF. CDR3 coding DNA: TGCGCCAGCAGGGAGAGGGTTGGTACCGGGGAGCTGTTTTTT.

This chain joins TRBV6-1 and TRBJ2-1, with unresolved D. The germline V gene has CDR1 MNHNS and CDR2 SASEGT. The V and J ends lost 6 bases and 7 bases respectively, with 19 bases between them. The CDR3 contains 15 residues. CDR3 nucleotides: TGTGCCAGCAGCCAAGGTACTACCCTAAGGAATGAGCAGTTCTTC. Translation: CASSQGTTLRNEQFF.

The chain recombines TRBV4-2 with TRBJ2-3; 15 bases are a match to TRBD2. From germline, CDR1 is LGHNA and CDR2 YNFKEQ. The CDR3 totals 19 residues. With V trimmed by 2 bases and J by 2 bases, 8 bases remained unmatched. CDR3 in amino acids: CASSQPDGTSGGTTDTQYF. As DNA, the CDR3 is TGTGCCAGCAGCCAACCGGACGGGACTAGCGGGGGGACCACAGATACGCAGTATTTT.

Many counts were recorded for this clonotype. The V gene is TRBV9, the J gene TRBJ1-1; D remains ambiguous. V was cut by 0 bases and J by 5 bases, with 14 bases left in between. Germline V gene lookup returns CDR1 SGDLS and CDR2 YYNGEE. The CDR3 runs to 15 residues. The CDR3 spells CASSVAHGLVTEAFF. For the CDR3, the DNA is TGTGCCAGCAGCGTAGCTCACGGACTTGTGACTGAAGCTTTCTTT. The full variable domain, rest sourced from reference TRBV9 and TRBJ1-1, is DSGVTQTPKHLITATGQRVTLRCSPRSGDLSVYWYQQSLDQGLQFLIQYYNGEERAKGNILERFSAQQFPDLHSELNLSSLELGDSALYFCASSVAHGLVTEAFFGQGTRLTVV.

This clonotype has just a few counts. Here the CDR3 DNA reads TGTGCCAGCAGGGGACTAGCAGCAGATACGCAGTATTTT. Translated, it gives CASRGLAADTQYF. This sequence joins TRBV9 and TRBJ2-3; 9 bases are shared with TRBD2. CDR3 length: 13 amino acids. Germline CDR1 reads SGDLS; CDR2 reads YYNGEE. With 5 bases clipped from V and 4 bases from J, the junction kept 2 bases outside the gene matches.

The CDR3 loop reads CASSLRGDRTGELFF. As DNA, the CDR3 is TGTGCCAGCAGCCTCCGGGGGGACCGCACCGGGGAGCTGTTTTTT. V is TRBV7-3 and J is TRBJ2-2; 7 nucleotides align to TRBD2. The CDR3 contains 15 residues. The V and J ends lost 5 bases and 4 bases, in that order; junction bases with no gene match: 7. CDR1 SGHTA and CDR2 FQGTGA come from the germline V gene.

The chain recombines TRBV2 with TRBJ2-7; D uncertain. Germline CDR1 reads SNHLY; CDR2 reads FYNNEI. This CDR3 is 12 amino acids long. The V and J ends lost 8 bases and 0 bases respectively, with 8 bases between them. CDR3 bases: TGTGCCAGCCGGGCCGACTCCTACGAGCAGTACTTC. This encodes CASRADSYEQYF.

This chain links TRBV7-9 with TRBJ1-1; 8 bases align to TRBD1. The junction had 9 bases not matched to a gene; V was cut back by 5 bases and J by 4 bases. The germline V gene encodes CDR1 SEHNR and CDR2 FQNEAQ (reference sequence). The CDR3 consists of 15 residues. CDR3 DNA: TGTGCCAGCAGCCCCCACGTAACAGGGGGCACTGAAGCTTTCTTT. Translating it yields CASSPHVTGGTEAFF.

The chain employs TRBV28 and TRBJ2-3; TRBD1 matches at 11 bases. V lost 7 bases, J lost 10 bases, and 13 bases stayed unmatched. This CDR3 region has 15 residues. Germline V gives CDR1 MDHEN, CDR2 SYDVKM. CDR3 loop: CASTSPRTGGWAQYF. Written as DNA, the CDR3 is TGTGCCAGCACCAGTCCCCGGACAGGGGGCTGGGCGCAGTATTTT.

The V gene is TRBV20-1, the J gene TRBJ2-2; 12 nucleotides agree with TRBD2. Germline V CDR1 and CDR2: DFQATT, SNEGSKA (reference sequence). The CDR3 spans 17 residues. The ends lost 0 bases at V and 5 bases at J; junction bases unmatched: 7. CDR3 region: CSARDPSGGVKTGELFF. CDR3 DNA: TGCAGTGCTAGAGATCCTAGCGGGGGGGTAAAGACCGGGGAGCTGTTTTTT.

V and J are TRBV20-1 and TRBJ2-1; 12 bases agree with TRBD2. There are 14 residues in the CDR3. The germline V gene encodes CDR1 DFQATT and CDR2 SNEGSKA (reference sequence). V dropped 0 bases and J dropped 8; count of bases not matched to a gene: 2. The CDR3: CSARELAGGDEQFF. Written as DNA, the CDR3 is TGCAGTGCTAGAGAACTAGCGGGAGGTGATGAGCAGTTCTTC.

This clonotype was seen more than once but under ten times. The chain combines TRBV5-1 with TRBJ2-7; no clear D. Trimming shortened V by 0 bases and J by 7 bases, and 11 bases separated the two germline ends. The CDR3 contains 13 residues. The germline gives CDR1 SGHRS, CDR2 YFSETQ. The CDR3 nucleotides read TGCGCCAGCAGCTTGGAGCCGGCGGAGGAGCAGTACTTC. Translation: CASSLEPAEEQYF.

In this sample, this clonotype turned up a few times. This chain links TRBV6-5 with TRBJ2-6; D assignment may be TRBD1 or TRBD2 (5 bases each). CDR3 length equals 17 residues. Trimming cost V 0 bases and J 0 bases, with 9 bases left between them. Germline assignment: CDR1 MNHEY and CDR2 SVGAGI. CDR3 in DNA: TGTGCCAGCAGTTACTCGGGACGGCCCTCTGGGGCCAACGTCCTGACTTTC. Residues: CASSYSGRPSGANVLTF.

A few counts support this clonotype. The chain joins TRBV29-1 to TRBJ2-3; 9 bases map to TRBD1. CDR1 and CDR2 from the germline V gene are SQVTM and ANQGSEA. The CDR3 is 16 residues long. The J segment lost 4 bases and the V segment lost 4 bases, leaving 12 bases of the junction unmatched. CDR3 sequence: CSVAYPGQGPSDTQYF. The CDR3, as DNA: TGCAGCGTTGCATACCCGGGACAGGGTCCATCAGATACGCAGTATTTT.

This clonotype occurred a few times. The chain has TRBV15 and TRBJ2-6; D ambiguous. Germline V gives CDR1 LNHNV, CDR2 YYDKDF (reference sequence). The V gene lost 3 bases and the J gene lost 4 bases, with 13 bases spanning the gap. This CDR3 is built from 16 residues. The CDR3 protein is CATSSPVESGANVLTF. In nucleotides, the CDR3 is TGTGCCACCAGCAGTCCGGTGGAATCCGGGGCCAACGTCCTGACTTTC.

This clonotype came up many times. The chain couples TRBV2 to TRBJ2-2, with 11 bases identical to TRBD1. The CDR3 loop spans 16 amino acids. With 8 bases clipped from V and 0 bases from J, the junction kept 5 bases outside the gene matches. Germline V lookup: CDR1 SNHLY, CDR2 FYNNEI. CDR3 in DNA: TGTGCCAGCGGGACAGGGGGTCTAGCGAACACCGGGGAGCTGTTTTTT. Translation: CASGTGGLANTGELFF.

This clonotype was picked up a small number of times. This chain links TRBV11-2 with TRBJ2-3; D remains unclear. Deletions cut 4 bases from V and 4 bases from J, with 18 bases between. The CDR3 has 16 residues. Germline V gene sequence: CDR1 SGHAT, CDR2 FQNNGV. Here the CDR3 reads CASSSVLASFSDTQYF. In DNA form, the CDR3 reads TGTGCCAGCAGCTCCGTACTGGCTAGTTTTTCAGATACGCAGTATTTT. Using reference TRBV11-2 and TRBJ2-3 for the parts outside the CDR3, the full variable domain is EAGVAQSPRYKIIEKRQSVAFWCNPISGHATLYWYQQILGQGPKLLIQFQNNGVVDDSQLPKDRFSAERLKGVDSTLKIQPAKLEDSAVYLCASSSVLASFSDTQYFGPGTRLTVL.

This clonotype came up a few times. The chain couples TRBV29-1 to TRBJ2-3; perhaps TRBD2 as D (5 bases). The length of the CDR3 is 12 residues. Germline V gives CDR1 SQVTM, CDR2 ANQGSEA. Trimming pared 7 bases from V and 3 bases from J, leaving 11 bases between. In nucleotides, the CDR3 is TGCAGCGCCGGAGCGGAAACAGATACGCAGTATTTT. This translates into CSAGAETDTQYF.

This clonotype was detected only a few times. The genes are TRBV7-9 and TRBJ1-4; the D is unclear. Deletions cut 5 bases from V and 3 bases from J, with 16 bases between. The CDR3 spans 16 residues. The V gene's germline CDR1 is SEHNR and CDR2 FQNEAQ (reference sequence). The CDR3 nucleotides read TGTGCCAGCAGCGCAGACCGCCATGGTGCTAATGAAAAACTGTTTTTT. Residues: CASSADRHGANEKLFF.